The 21 T cell receptor beta chains below were found in one sample sequenced in a study of T-cell memory formation after mild COVID-19. TCRdb ran MiXCR on the 5' RACE reads and lists one entry per CDR3 protein. The table lists roughly 350,000 distinct CDR3 sequences, around 30% of them singletons, with roughly 12% in the top ten. The source material was PBMCs or a T cell subset sorted from them (not recorded which). Every receptor here comes from an adult woman who had mild COVID-19 (a few samples of this study predate the infection). Cell type and time point are not known.

The chain has TRBV6-5 and TRBJ1-5; D is ambiguous. The CDR3 sequence is 15 residues long. Between the trimmed V and J ends, which lost 2 bases and 5 bases, there was a span of 13 bases. Germline-derived CDR1 and CDR2 are MNHEY and SVGAGI. CDR3 in amino acids: CASSYIPGPHQPQHF. Here the CDR3 DNA reads TGTGCCAGCAGTTACATTCCGGGTCCCCATCAGCCCCAGCATTTT.

This chain connects TRBV7-9 to TRBJ2-1; possible D gene TRBD1, 6 bases. Trimming took 3 bases from V and 4 from J, leaving 22 bases between them. The CDR3 covers 18 residues. Germline-derived CDR1 and CDR2 are SEHNR and FQNEAQ (reference sequence). This CDR3 is CASSFRAPRGHLYNEQFF. CDR3 sequence (DNA): TGTGCCAGCAGCTTTAGGGCGCCCAGGGGACACTTGTACAATGAGCAGTTCTTC.

The V gene is TRBV27, the J gene TRBJ2-3, with 10 nucleotides matching TRBD1. V was pared by 8 bases and J by 4 bases, with 9 bases of the junction left unmatched. The CDR3 covers 15 residues. The germline gives CDR1 MNHEY, CDR2 SMNVEV (reference sequence). The CDR3 nucleotides read TGTGCCAGCTCGCCGGGACAGGGGTATGCAGATACGCAGTATTTT. This gives the protein CASSPGQGYADTQYF.

This clonotype was detected a few times. The chain employs TRBV3-1 and TRBJ1-1; no definite D call. V lost 2 bases and J lost 0, with 4 bases in between. The CDR3 length is 13 residues. CDR1 LGHDT and CDR2 YNNKEL come from the germline V gene (reference sequence). DNA of the CDR3: TGTGCCAGCAGCCAATCTTTGAACACTGAAGCTTTCTTT. This translates into CASSQSLNTEAFF.

This clonotype was counted between two and nine times. The J gene is TRBJ2-7, the V gene TRBV6-5; D unclear. V shed 2 bases and J shed 0 bases, with 11 bases lying between them. Germline loops: CDR1 MNHEY, CDR2 SVGAGI. This CDR3 comprises 15 residues. The CDR3 DNA reads TGTGCCAGCAGTTACGCGGTTGGGCGCTCCTACGAGCAGTACTTC. This encodes CASSYAVGRSYEQYF.

The V and J genes are TRBV12-3 or TRBV12-4 and TRBJ2-4; 13 positions agree with TRBD2. With V trimmed by 5 bases and J by 0 bases, 13 bases remained unmatched. The CDR3 covers 20 residues. The CDR3 region has the DNA TGTGCCAGCAGTCAACATAGGACTAGCGGGGGAAGGGGAGCCAAAAACATTCAGTACTTC. Translated, it gives CASSQHRTSGGRGAKNIQYF.

The V gene is TRBV7-2, the J gene TRBJ1-1; TRBD1 aligns across 7 bases. CDR3 size: 15 residues. With 6 bases clipped from V and 3 bases from J, the junction kept 10 bases outside the gene matches. Germline V gives CDR1 SGHTA, CDR2 FQGNSA. CDR3 DNA: TGTGCCAGCAGTCACTTCGACAGGGACTACACTGAAGCTTTCTTT. Encoded protein: CASSHFDRDYTEAFF. Full variable domain (missing parts from reference TRBV7-2 and TRBJ1-1): GAGVSQSPSNKVTEKGKDVELRCDPISGHTALYWYRQSLGQGLEFLIYFQGNSAPDKSGLPSDRFSAERTGGSVSTLTIQRTQQEDSAVYLCASSHFDRDYTEAFFGQGTRLTVV.

This chain uses TRBV11-3 with TRBJ2-7; possible D gene TRBD1, 6 bases. The CDR3 is made up of 13 amino acids. Germline loops: CDR1 SGHNT, CDR2 YENEEA. The V gene lost 6 bases and the J gene lost 0 bases, with 9 bases spanning the gap. CDR3 protein: CASRDSSSYEQYF. The CDR3 DNA sequence: TGTGCCAGCAGGGACAGCTCCTCCTACGAGCAGTACTTC.

Ten or more counts support this clonotype. V gene TRBV3-1 combines with J gene TRBJ2-1, with TRBD2 matching 11 bases. The V segment lost 3 bases and the J segment 5 bases; nucleotides outside the gene matches: 3. This CDR3 is built from 15 residues. The V gene's germline CDR1 is LGHDT and CDR2 YNNKEL (reference sequence). Here the CDR3 DNA reads TGTGCCAGCAGCCATAGCGGGGGGGCCCACAATGAGCAGTTCTTC. This gives the protein CASSHSGGAHNEQFF.

This clonotype was seen a handful of times. The chain is built from TRBV4-1 and TRBJ2-2, with 7 bases identical to TRBD2. V was pared by 1 base and J by 2 bases, with 4 bases of the junction left unmatched. The CDR3 contains 16 residues. Germline CDR1 and CDR2: MGHRA and YSYEKL. DNA of the CDR3: TGCGCCAGCAGCCAAGCGGCTAGCGGAAACACCGGGGAGCTGTTTTTT. Translated, it gives CASSQAASGNTGELFF.

This clonotype came up a few times. The genes are TRBV6-5 and TRBJ1-4; TRBD1 is a possible D gene (5 bases). The CDR3 is 17 amino acids. The V end lost 4 bases, the J end lost 7 bases, and 22 bases lay between the germline ends. Germline CDR1 MNHEY, CDR2 SVGAGI. The CDR3 region is CASSSPGQRGRGEKLFF. CDR3 in DNA: TGTGCCAGCAGTTCCCCCGGTCAGAGGGGACGGGGTGAAAAACTGTTTTTT.

V usage is TRBV4-3 and J usage is TRBJ1-4; D not resolved. This CDR3 spans 15 amino acids. Looked up from germline, CDR1 is LGHNA and CDR2 is YSLEER. Trimming stripped 0 bases from V and 7 bases from J, with 12 bases between. DNA of the CDR3: TGCGCCAGCAGCCAAGATAAGGGCACGGGTGAAAAACTGTTTTTT. It is translated as CASSQDKGTGEKLFF.

This clonotype has only a few counts. The rearrangement links TRBV20-1 to TRBJ2-7, with D tentatively TRBD1 or TRBD2 (6 bases each). The CDR3 has 15 residues. Trimming shortened V by 3 bases and J by 0 bases, and 15 bases separated the two germline ends. Germline V CDR1 and CDR2: DFQATT, SNEGSKA (reference sequence). CDR3 nucleotide sequence: TGCAGTGCTAGGGAGACGGGGGCCAGCTCCTACGAGCAGTACTTC. This codes for CSARETGASSYEQYF.

This clonotype has a count of ten or more. V usage is TRBV3-1 and J usage is TRBJ2-3; a possible D gene is TRBD2 (6 bases). Germline V lookup: CDR1 LGHDT, CDR2 YNNKEL (reference sequence). V shed 4 bases and J shed 2 bases, with 10 bases lying between them. CDR3 length equals 14 residues. DNA of the CDR3: TGTGCCAGCAGCCGGGAGCGGGTCACAGATACGCAGTATTTT. Protein sequence: CASSRERVTDTQYF.

This clonotype was observed a handful of times. The J gene is TRBJ2-1, the V gene TRBV12-3 or TRBV12-4; D perhaps matches TRBD2 (5 bases). CDR3 size: 16 residues. Trimming took 2 bases from V and 5 from J, leaving 16 bases between them. The CDR3 DNA sequence: TGTGCCAGCAGTTTAATGGTACTAGAGGCGGACAATGAGCAGTTCTTC. Translation gives CASSLMVLEADNEQFF.

This sequence joins TRBV7-2 and TRBJ2-7; D possibly corresponds to TRBD1 (6 bases). CDR1 and CDR2 from the germline V gene are SGHTA and FQGNSA. With 4 bases removed from V and 2 bases from J, the gap between germline ends came to 15 bases. This CDR3 has 15 residues. The CDR3 loop reads CASSSATGVAYEQYF. CDR3 DNA sequence: TGTGCCAGCAGCTCGGCGACAGGCGTCGCCTACGAGCAGTACTTC.

V and J are TRBV7-2 and TRBJ1-5, with unresolved D. CDR1 SGHTA and CDR2 FQGNSA come from the germline V gene. Between the trimmed V and J ends, which lost 2 bases and 9 bases, there was a span of 14 bases. The CDR3 consists of 14 residues. The CDR3 DNA reads TGTGCCAGCAGCTTATTCTCCGCCGGAGGGCCCCAGCATTTT. Translated: CASSLFSAGGPQHF.

This clonotype was detected only a few times. The chain carries TRBV29-1 and TRBJ2-5; D not resolved. With 6 bases removed from V and 1 base from J, the gap between germline ends came to 12 bases. The CDR3 is made up of 13 amino acids. The germline V gene has CDR1 SQVTM and CDR2 ANQGSEA. CDR3 bases: TGCAGCGTGGTAAGGAATTTCCAAGAGACCCAGTACTTC. Translated, it gives CSVVRNFQETQYF.

This sequence joins TRBV7-8 and TRBJ2-2, with D unclear. Germline CDR1 reads SGHVS; CDR2 reads FQNEAQ. The CDR3 consists of 16 residues. V was shortened by 2 bases and J by 0 bases, with 10 bases between the two germline ends. This chain's CDR3 is CASSLMLLTNTGELFF. The CDR3 nucleotides are TGTGCCAGCAGCTTAATGTTACTTACGAACACCGGGGAGCTGTTTTTT.

This rearrangement joins TRBV3-1 to TRBJ2-1; TRBD2 matches at 10 bases. The CDR3 contains 15 residues. Germline V lookup: CDR1 LGHDT, CDR2 YNNKEL (reference sequence). The trim removed 6 bases at V and 3 bases at J, leaving 5 bases unmatched. This chain's CDR3 is CASSPSGRVYNEQFF. CDR3 bases: TGTGCCAGCAGTCCTAGCGGGAGAGTCTACAATGAGCAGTTCTTC.

The V and J genes are TRBV24-1 and TRBJ2-3, with a possible D match to TRBD2 (6 bases). The length of the CDR3 is 13 residues. Germline CDR1 and CDR2: KGHDR and SFDVKD. The germline V and J ends were trimmed by 4 bases and 6 bases, with 10 bases remaining between them. The CDR3 is CATSESGPDTQYF. The CDR3 region has the DNA TGTGCCACCAGTGAAAGCGGGCCCGATACGCAGTATTTT.